The 4 T cell receptor beta chains below all came from one sample that was sequenced in a study of response to subunit inactivated influenza vaccine. TCRdb ran MiXCR on the RT-PCR reads and lists one entry per CDR3 protein. The sample contains hundreds of thousands of distinct CDR3 sequences, 15% to 20% of which appear only once. Source: CD4+ T cells sorted from PBMCs, taken less than 30 months after vaccination. The receptor set was obtained from a man between 45 and 75 years old who received an inactivated influenza vaccine.

This clonotype was detected only a few times. The chain has TRBV4-3 and TRBJ2-7; TRBD1 matches at 10 bases. The germline CDR1 and CDR2 sequences are LGHNA and YSLEER. Trimming took 2 bases from V and 4 from J; bases not matched to a gene: 5. The CDR3 sequence is 15 residues long. CDR3 nucleotides: TGCGCCAGCAGCCAACAGGACAGGGGGGCTTACGAGCAGTACTTC. Encoded protein: CASSQQDRGAYEQYF.

The chain links TRBV20-1 to TRBJ2-5, with D maybe TRBD2 (6 bases). Germline CDR1 and CDR2: DFQATT and SNEGSKA (reference sequence). CDR3 size: 14 residues. Trimming left V 3 bases short and J 7 bases short, with 18 bases between. The CDR3 here is CSARSLAALGTQYF. The CDR3 DNA reads TGCAGTGCTAGGTCGTTAGCGGCCCTAGGGACCCAGTACTTC.

Points on this clonotype: A much larger clone sits a single nucleotide away, making a read error possible. The genes are TRBV29-1 and TRBJ2-1; D not resolved. V was clipped by 2 bases and J by 3 bases, with 2 bases between them. The CDR3 runs 11 residues. CDR1 and CDR2 (germline): SQVTM, ANQGSEA. CDR3 DNA: TGCAGCGTTGAACGCTACAATGAGCAGTTCTTC. Encoded protein: CSVERYNEQFF.

The sample holds a few counts of this clonotype. The J gene is TRBJ2-7, the V gene TRBV5-1; D tentatively fits TRBD1 or TRBD2 (7 bases each). V was trimmed by 4 bases and J by 2 bases, leaving 13 bases between them. The CDR3 loop spans 14 amino acids. CDR1 and CDR2 (germline): SGHRS, YFSETQ. CDR3 coding DNA: TGCGCCAGCAGCGGGGGGGGACAGACCTACGAGCAGTACTTC. Amino acids: CASSGGGQTYEQYF.